This entry concerns a single T cell receptor beta chain. CDR1 is MNHEY, CDR2 SMNVEV, per germline (reference sequence). Trimming shortened V by 8 bases and J by 5 bases, and 22 bases separated the two germline ends. The CDR3 is made up of 15 amino acids. The sample is drawn from a study of T cell changes during pregnancy in multiple sclerosis. Generated by immunoSEQ multiplex PCR, the TCRdb table keeps only in-frame clones and is missing some. The table lists about 36,000 clones, around 91% of them singletons. This sequence originates from a female donor with multiple sclerosis, enrolled in a pregnancy study. The sample in question was CD8+ T cells from peripheral blood mononuclear cells, obtained in the third trimester of pregnancy. This chain connects TRBV27 to TRBJ2-7; D may be TRBD2 (7 bases). The CDR3 DNA is TGTGCCAGCCCGCCAAGGGGGGGATATCCTAACGAGCAGTACTTC. Protein sequence: CASPPRGGYPNEQYF.